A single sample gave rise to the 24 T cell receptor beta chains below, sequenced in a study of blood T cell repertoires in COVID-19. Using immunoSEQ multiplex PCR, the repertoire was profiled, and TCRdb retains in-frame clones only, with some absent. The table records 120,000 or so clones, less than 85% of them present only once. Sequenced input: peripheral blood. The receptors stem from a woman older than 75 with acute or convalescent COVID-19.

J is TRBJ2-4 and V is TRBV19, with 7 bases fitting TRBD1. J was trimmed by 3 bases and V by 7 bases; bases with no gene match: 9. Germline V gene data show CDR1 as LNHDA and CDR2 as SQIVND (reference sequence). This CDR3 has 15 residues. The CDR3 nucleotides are TGTGCCAGTACTCAAGGGGGCTTAAGCAAAAACATTCAGTACTTC. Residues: CASTQGGLSKNIQYF.

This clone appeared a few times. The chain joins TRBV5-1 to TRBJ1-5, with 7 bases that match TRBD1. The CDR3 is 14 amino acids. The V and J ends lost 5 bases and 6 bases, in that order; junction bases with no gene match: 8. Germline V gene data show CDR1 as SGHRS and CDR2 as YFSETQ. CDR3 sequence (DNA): TGCGCCAGCAGTTCGTCAGGGGGAGGTCAGCCCCAGCATTTT. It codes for CASSSSGGGQPQHF.

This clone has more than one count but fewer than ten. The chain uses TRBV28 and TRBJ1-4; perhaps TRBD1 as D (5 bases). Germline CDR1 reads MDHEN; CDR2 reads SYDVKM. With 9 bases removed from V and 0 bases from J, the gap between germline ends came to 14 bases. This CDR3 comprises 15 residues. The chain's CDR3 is CASRPLGATNEKLFF. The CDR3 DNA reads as TGTGCCAGTCGCCCATTAGGGGCAACTAATGAAAAACTGTTTTTT.

The CDR3 DNA follows: TGCGCCAGCAGCCACGCCGCTAGCGGGAGTGGCAATGAGCAGTTCTTC. Its protein product is CASSHAASGSGNEQFF. The chain recombines TRBV4-3 with TRBJ2-1; 10 bases line up with TRBD2. V lost 3 bases, J lost 6 bases, and 8 bases stayed unmatched. The CDR3 is 16 amino acids. The germline gives CDR1 LGHNA, CDR2 YSLEER.

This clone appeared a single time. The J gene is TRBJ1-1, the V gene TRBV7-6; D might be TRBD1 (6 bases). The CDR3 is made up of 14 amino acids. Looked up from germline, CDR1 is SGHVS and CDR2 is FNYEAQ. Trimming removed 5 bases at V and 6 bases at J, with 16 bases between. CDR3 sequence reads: CASSPRTDGAEAFF. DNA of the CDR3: TGTGCCAGCAGCCCTCGGACAGACGGCGCTGAAGCTTTCTTT.

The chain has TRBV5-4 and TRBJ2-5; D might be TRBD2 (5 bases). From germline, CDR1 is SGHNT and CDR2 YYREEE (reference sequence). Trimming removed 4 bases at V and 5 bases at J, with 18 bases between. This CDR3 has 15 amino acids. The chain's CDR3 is CASSNPLAHGETQYF. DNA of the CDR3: TGTGCCAGCAGCAACCCCCTAGCTCATGGGGAGACCCAGTACTTC.

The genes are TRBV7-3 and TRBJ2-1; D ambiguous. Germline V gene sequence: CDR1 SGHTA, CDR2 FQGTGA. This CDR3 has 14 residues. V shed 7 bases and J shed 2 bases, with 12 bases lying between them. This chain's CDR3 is CASKSPGPYNEQFF. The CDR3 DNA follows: TGTGCCAGCAAATCACCGGGTCCCTACAATGAGCAGTTCTTC.

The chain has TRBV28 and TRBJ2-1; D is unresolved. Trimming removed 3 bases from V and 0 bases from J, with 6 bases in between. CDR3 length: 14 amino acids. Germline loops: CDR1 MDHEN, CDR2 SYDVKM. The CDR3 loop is CASSLASSYNEQFF. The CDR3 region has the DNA TGTGCCAGCAGTTTGGCAAGCTCCTACAATGAGCAGTTCTTC.

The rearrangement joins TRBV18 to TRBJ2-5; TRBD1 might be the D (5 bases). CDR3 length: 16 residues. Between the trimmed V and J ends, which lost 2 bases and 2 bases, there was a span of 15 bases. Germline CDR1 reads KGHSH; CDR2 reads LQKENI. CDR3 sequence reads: CASSPVLRGRQETQYF. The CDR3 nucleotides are TGTGCCAGCTCACCAGTCTTAAGGGGTCGGCAAGAGACCCAGTACTTC.

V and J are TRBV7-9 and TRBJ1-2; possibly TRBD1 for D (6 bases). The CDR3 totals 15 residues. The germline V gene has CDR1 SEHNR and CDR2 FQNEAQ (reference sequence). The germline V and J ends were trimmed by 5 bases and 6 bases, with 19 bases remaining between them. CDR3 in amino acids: CASSTRGQGRDGYTF. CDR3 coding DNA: TGTGCCAGCAGCACCCGGGGGCAGGGGAGGGATGGCTACACCTTC. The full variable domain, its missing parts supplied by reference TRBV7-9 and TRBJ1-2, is DTGVSQNPRHKITKRGQNVTFRCDPISEHNRLYWYRQTLGQGPEFLTYFQNEAQLEKSRLLSDRFSAERPKGSFSTLEIQRTEQGDSAMYLCASSTRGQGRDGYTFGSGTRLTVV.

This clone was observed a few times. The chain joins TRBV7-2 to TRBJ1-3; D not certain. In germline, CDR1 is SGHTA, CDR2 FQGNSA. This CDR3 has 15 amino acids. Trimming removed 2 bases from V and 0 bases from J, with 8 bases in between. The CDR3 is CASSLSTLSGNTIYF. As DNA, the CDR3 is TGTGCCAGCAGCTTAAGTACTCTCTCTGGAAACACCATATATTTT.

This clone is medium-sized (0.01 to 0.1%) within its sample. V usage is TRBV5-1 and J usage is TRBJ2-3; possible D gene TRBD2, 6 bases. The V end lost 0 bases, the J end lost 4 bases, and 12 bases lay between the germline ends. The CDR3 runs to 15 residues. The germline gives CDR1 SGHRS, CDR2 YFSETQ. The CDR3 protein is CASSLGLDGADTQYF. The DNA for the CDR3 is TGCGCCAGCAGCTTGGGACTAGATGGAGCAGATACGCAGTATTTT.

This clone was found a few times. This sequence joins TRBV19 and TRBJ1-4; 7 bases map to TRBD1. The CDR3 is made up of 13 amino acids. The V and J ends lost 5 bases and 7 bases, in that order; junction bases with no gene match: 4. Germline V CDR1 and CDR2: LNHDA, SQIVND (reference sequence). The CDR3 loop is CASSVDRVEKLFF. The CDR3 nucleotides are TGTGCCAGTAGTGTTGACAGGGTTGAAAAACTGTTTTTT.

The DNA for the CDR3 is TGTGCCAGCAGCACAGACAGGGGTGCAGGCACTGAAGCTTTCTTT. Its protein product is CASSTDRGAGTEAFF. The chain links TRBV7-9 to TRBJ1-1; the match to TRBD1 covers 8 bases. V shed 5 bases and J 4 bases; nucleotides not matched to a gene: 9. Germline CDR1 is SEHNR and CDR2 is FQNEAQ (reference sequence). The CDR3 covers 15 residues.

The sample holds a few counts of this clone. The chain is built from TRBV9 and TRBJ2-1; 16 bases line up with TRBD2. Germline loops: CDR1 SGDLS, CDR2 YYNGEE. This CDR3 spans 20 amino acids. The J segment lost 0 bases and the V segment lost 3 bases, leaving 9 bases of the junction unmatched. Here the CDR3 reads CASSDQGLAGGVPSYNEQFF. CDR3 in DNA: TGTGCCAGCAGCGACCAGGGACTAGCGGGGGGGGTACCCTCCTACAATGAGCAGTTCTTC.

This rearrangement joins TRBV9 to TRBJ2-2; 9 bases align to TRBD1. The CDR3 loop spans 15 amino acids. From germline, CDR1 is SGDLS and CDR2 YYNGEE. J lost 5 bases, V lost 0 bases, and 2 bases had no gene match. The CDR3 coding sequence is TGTGCCAGCAGCGTAGCGGGGACAGGGACCGGGGAGCTGTTTTTT. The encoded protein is CASSVAGTGTGELFF. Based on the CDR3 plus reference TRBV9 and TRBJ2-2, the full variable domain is DSGVTQTPKHLITATGQRVTLRCSPRSGDLSVYWYQQSLDQGLQFLIQYYNGEERAKGNILERFSAQQFPDLHSELNLSSLELGDSALYFCASSVAGTGTGELFFGEGSRLTVL.

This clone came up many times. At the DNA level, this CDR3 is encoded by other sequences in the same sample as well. The CDR3 DNA is TGTGCCAGTAGTACGACAGCCACCTACGAGCAGTACTTC. Translation gives CASSTTATYEQYF. The chain employs TRBV19 and TRBJ2-7; possibly TRBD1 for D (5 bases). V dropped 4 bases and J dropped 2 bases, with 9 bases sitting between them. CDR3 size: 13 residues. Germline lookup yields CDR1 LNHDA and CDR2 SQIVND (reference sequence).

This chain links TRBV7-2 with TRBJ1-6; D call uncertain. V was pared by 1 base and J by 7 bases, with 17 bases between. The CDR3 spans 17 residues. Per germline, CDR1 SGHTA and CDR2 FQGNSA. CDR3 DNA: TGTGCCAGCAGCTTAGGCGGGCCTCAGTTGGGGAATTCACCCCTCCACTTT. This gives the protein CASSLGGPQLGNSPLHF.

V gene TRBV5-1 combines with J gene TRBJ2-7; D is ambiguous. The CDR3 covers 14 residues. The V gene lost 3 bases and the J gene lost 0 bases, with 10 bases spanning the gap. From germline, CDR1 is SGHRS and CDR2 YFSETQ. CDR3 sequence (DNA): TGCGCCAGCAGCTCTGACTGGAGCTCCTACGAGCAGTACTTC. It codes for CASSSDWSSYEQYF.

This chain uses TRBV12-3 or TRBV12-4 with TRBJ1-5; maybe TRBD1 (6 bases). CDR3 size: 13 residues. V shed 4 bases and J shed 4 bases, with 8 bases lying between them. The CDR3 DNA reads TGTGCCAGCAGTTGGACAGCTAATCAGCCCCAGCATTTT. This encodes CASSWTANQPQHF.

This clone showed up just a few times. CDR3 DNA sequence: TGTGCCAGCAGCCTACGGAGGGGGCGGGAGGTCACAGATACGCAGTATTTT. It specifies CASSLRRGREVTDTQYF. This chain uses TRBV11-2 with TRBJ2-3; perhaps TRBD2 as D (8 bases). Germline V gives CDR1 SGHAT, CDR2 FQNNGV. V was clipped by 5 bases and J by 2 bases, with 20 bases between them. The CDR3 has 17 amino acids. Based on the CDR3 plus reference TRBV11-2 and TRBJ2-3, the full variable domain is EAGVAQSPRYKIIEKRQSVAFWCNPISGHATLYWYQQILGQGPKLLIQFQNNGVVDDSQLPKDRFSAERLKGVDSTLKIQPAKLEDSAVYLCASSLRRGREVTDTQYFGPGTRLTVL.

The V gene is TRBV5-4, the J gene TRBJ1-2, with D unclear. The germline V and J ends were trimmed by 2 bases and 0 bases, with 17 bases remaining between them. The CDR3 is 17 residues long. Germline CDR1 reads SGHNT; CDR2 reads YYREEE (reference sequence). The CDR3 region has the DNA TGTGCCAGCAGCTTAGTCGGGGAACCCATTACTAACTATGGCTACACCTTC. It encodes CASSLVGEPITNYGYTF. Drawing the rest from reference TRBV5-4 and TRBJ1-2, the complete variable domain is ETGVTQSPTHLIKTRGQQVTLRCSSQSGHNTVSWYQQALGQGPQFIFQYYREEENGRGNFPPRFSGLQFPNYSSELNVNALELDDSALYLCASSLVGEPITNYGYTFGSGTRLTVV.

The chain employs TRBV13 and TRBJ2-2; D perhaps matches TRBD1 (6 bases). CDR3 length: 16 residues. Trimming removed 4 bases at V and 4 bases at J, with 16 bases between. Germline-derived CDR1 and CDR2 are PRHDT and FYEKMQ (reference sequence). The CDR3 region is CASSSRQELFTGELFF. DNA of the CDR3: TGTGCCAGCAGCTCCCGACAGGAACTGTTCACCGGGGAGCTGTTTTTT.

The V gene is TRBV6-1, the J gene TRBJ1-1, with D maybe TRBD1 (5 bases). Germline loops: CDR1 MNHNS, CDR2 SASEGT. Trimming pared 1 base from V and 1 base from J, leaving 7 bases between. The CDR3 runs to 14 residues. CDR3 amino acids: CASSEGQPNTEAFF. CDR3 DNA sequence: TGTGCCAGCAGTGAAGGACAGCCGAACACTGAAGCTTTCTTT.